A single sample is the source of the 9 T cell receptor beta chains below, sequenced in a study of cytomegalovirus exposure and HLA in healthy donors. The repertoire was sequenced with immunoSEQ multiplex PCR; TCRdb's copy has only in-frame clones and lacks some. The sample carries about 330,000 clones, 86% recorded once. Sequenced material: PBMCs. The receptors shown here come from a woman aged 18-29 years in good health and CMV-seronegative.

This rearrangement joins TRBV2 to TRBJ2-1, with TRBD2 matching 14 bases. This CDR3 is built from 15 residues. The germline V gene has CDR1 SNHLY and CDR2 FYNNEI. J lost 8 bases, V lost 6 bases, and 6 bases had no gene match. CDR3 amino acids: CASRAGTSGSYEQFF. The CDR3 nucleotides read TGTGCCAGCAGGGCCGGGACTAGCGGGAGTTATGAGCAGTTCTTC.

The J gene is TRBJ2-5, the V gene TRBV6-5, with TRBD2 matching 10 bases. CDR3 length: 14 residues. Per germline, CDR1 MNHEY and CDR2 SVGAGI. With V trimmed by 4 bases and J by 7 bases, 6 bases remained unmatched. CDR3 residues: CASSSGLAARTQYF. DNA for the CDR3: TGTGCCAGCAGTTCCGGACTAGCGGCGCGGACCCAGTACTTC.

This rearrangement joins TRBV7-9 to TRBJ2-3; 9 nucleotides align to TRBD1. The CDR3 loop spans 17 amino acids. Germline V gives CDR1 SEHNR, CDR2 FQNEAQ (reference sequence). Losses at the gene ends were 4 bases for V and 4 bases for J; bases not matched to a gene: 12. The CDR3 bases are TGTGCCAGCAGCTCGTGGAGGGGGACAGGGATTCCAGATACGCAGTATTTT. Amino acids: CASSSWRGTGIPDTQYF.

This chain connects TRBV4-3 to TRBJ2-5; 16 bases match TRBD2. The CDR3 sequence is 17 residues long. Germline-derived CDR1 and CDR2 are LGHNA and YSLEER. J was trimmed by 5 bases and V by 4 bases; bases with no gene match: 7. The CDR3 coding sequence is TGCGCCAGCAGCCCGGGACTAGCGGGAGGGCCGGGGGAGACCCAGTACTTC. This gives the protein CASSPGLAGGPGETQYF.

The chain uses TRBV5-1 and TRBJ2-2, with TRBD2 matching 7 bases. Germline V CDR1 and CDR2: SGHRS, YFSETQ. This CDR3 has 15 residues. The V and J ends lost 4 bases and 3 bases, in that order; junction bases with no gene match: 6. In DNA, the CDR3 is TGCGCCAGCAGCCGGAGCGGGGTGGACACCGGGGAGCTGTTTTTT. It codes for CASSRSGVDTGELFF.

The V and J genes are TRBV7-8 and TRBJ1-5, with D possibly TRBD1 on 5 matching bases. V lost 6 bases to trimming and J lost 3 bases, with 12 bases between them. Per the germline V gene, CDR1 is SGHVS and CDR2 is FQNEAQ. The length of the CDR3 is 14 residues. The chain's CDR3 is CASSFTGPNQPQHF. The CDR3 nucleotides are TGTGCCAGCAGTTTCACAGGCCCCAATCAGCCCCAGCATTTT.

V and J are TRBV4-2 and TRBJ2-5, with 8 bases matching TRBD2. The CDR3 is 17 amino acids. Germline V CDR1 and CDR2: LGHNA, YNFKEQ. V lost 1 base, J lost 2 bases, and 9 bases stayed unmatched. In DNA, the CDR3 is TGTGCCAGCAGCCAAGTCCTCAACCGGGGGGGGCAAGAGACCCAGTACTTC. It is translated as CASSQVLNRGGQETQYF.

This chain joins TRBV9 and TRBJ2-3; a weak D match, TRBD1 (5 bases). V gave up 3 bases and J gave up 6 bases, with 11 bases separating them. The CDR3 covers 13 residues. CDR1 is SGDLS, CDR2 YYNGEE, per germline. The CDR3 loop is CASSEGNRDTQYF. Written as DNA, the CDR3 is TGTGCCAGCAGCGAGGGGAACCGGGATACGCAGTATTTT.

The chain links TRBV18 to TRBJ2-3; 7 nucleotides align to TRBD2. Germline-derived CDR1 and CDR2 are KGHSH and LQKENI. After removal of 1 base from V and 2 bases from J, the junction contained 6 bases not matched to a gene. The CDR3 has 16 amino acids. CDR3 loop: CASSPQGAGPTDTQYF. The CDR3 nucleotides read TGTGCCAGCTCACCACAGGGAGCGGGACCCACAGATACGCAGTATTTT.